The T cell receptor (beta chain) under discussion was sequenced for a study of cytomegalovirus exposure and HLA in healthy donors. General study findings and limits: The listing of fewer than 200 TCR beta chains classed them as cytomegalovirus-associated.

As concerns this clone: Its target is unknown.

PCR employed 60 Vbeta and 13 Jbeta primers. TCRdb's table, derived via immunoSEQ multiplex PCR, lists solely in-frame clones and lacks some. In the table there are 110,000 to 150,000 clones, approximately 80% of which are singletons. This CDR3 region has 17 residues. The V segment lost 6 bases and the J segment 0 bases; nucleotides outside the gene matches: 8. The germline V gene encodes CDR1 KGHSH and CDR2 LQKENI. The sequencing input was PBMCs. This TCR was recovered from a male donor in good health and CMV-seronegative. This chain connects TRBV18 to TRBJ2-6; 7 nucleotides align to TRBD1. CDR3 protein: CASSRSGQLSGANVLTF. The CDR3 nucleotides are TGTGCCAGCTCCCGGTCGGGACAGCTCTCTGGGGCCAACGTCCTGACTTTC.